Here is one T cell receptor beta chain with its context. Its antigen is still unknown. This sample is drawn from a study of cytomegalovirus exposure and HLA in healthy donors. Study-level findings and limits: An assumption of roughly uniform sequencing depth across donors underlay the presence/absence analyses. Most TCR sequences were uncommon, yet certain public TCRs appeared in many donors. One variant, a missense change in DCLRE1C, was linked in a later analysis to TCR beta V- and J-gene trimming. The study labeled approximately 150 TCR beta chains cytomegalovirus-associated.

The V and J ends lost 4 bases and 4 bases, in that order; junction bases with no gene match: 7. The germline V gene has CDR1 SQVTM and CDR2 ANQGSEA. The CDR3 sequence is 14 residues long. The PCR contained 60 Vbeta and 13 Jbeta primers. TCRdb's table, derived via immunoSEQ multiplex PCR, lists solely in-frame clones and lacks some. The sample features approximately 80,000 clones, with about 1% in its top ten. This sequence was found in a woman aged 30 to 39 in good health and CMV-seronegative. Sequencing input: PBMCs. The rearrangement links TRBV29-1 to TRBJ2-1; 7 nucleotides line up with TRBD2. The CDR3 coding sequence is TGCAGCGTTGTGCGTGGGGGGGGTTACAATGAGCAGTTCTTC. Translation: CSVVRGGGYNEQFF.